This TCR beta chain appears in the sequencing data of a study of OX40 agonist ivuxolimab in advanced cancers. Study details: Melanoma, hepatocellular carcinoma, head and neck or renal cell cancer occurred in dose-escalation patients.

The CDR3 is made up of 15 amino acids. Germline V gene lookup returns CDR1 MDHEN and CDR2 SYDVKM. V gave up 5 bases and J gave up 10 bases; unmatched junction bases: 13. The repertoire was sequenced with immunoSEQ multiplex PCR; TCRdb's copy has only in-frame clones and lacks some. The sample includes 77,000 or so clones, about 78% of them seen just once. This sequence was found in an adult with an advanced solid tumor such as melanoma, head and neck, liver or kidney cancer. Sequenced material: CD4+ or CD8+ T cells sorted from blood, taken in a trial of the OX40 agonist ivuxolimab. The rearrangement uses TRBV28 and TRBJ2-1; 8 nucleotides agree with TRBD2. Written as DNA, the CDR3 is TGTGCCAGCAGTCCCTCCCCACCTCGACTAGCGGAGCAGTTCTTC. It yields the protein CASSPSPPRLAEQFF.